Below, 31 T cell receptor beta chains from the same sample are listed, as sequenced in a study of beta chain features in type 1 diabetes. Sequenced material consisted of expressed TCRB transcripts (all of the isolated RNA was reverse transcribed). The table came from immunoSEQ multiplex PCR; TCRdb's copy has only in-frame clones and leaves some out. The sample has almost 350,000 clones, about 20% seen once. Sample: naive CD4+ T cells from blood. These receptors all stem from a woman under 30 in good health.

This clone has just a few counts. The rearrangement uses TRBV18 and TRBJ1-2; D may be TRBD1 (6 bases). Looked up from germline, CDR1 is KGHSH and CDR2 is LQKENI. Between the trimmed V and J ends, which lost 2 bases and 2 bases, there was a span of 18 bases. The CDR3 length is 17 residues. CDR3 DNA sequence: TGTGCCAGCTCACCAACTGGGGGCGCCGGGCCCAACTATGGCTACACCTTC. Amino acid sequence: CASSPTGGAGPNYGYTF.

This chain joins TRBV2 and TRBJ2-7, with 9 nucleotides matching TRBD1. V was clipped by 6 bases and J by 7 bases; unmatched bases: 13. The germline V gene encodes CDR1 SNHLY and CDR2 FYNNEI. The CDR3 runs 15 residues. The chain's CDR3 is CASRSVQGAGGEQYF. The CDR3 nucleotides are TGTGCCAGCAGGTCCGTACAGGGGGCCGGAGGAGAGCAGTACTTC.

This clone was found a few times. The chain combines TRBV9 with TRBJ2-7, with D maybe TRBD2 (5 bases). V lost 0 bases to trimming and J lost 3 bases, with 10 bases between them. The CDR3 extends over 14 amino acids. Germline CDR1 reads SGDLS; CDR2 reads YYNGEE. The CDR3 DNA is TGTGCCAGCAGCGTAGACCCAACTAGCTACGAGCAGTACTTC. Amino acid sequence: CASSVDPTSYEQYF.

This chain links TRBV5-1 with TRBJ1-1; no definite D call. Germline assignment: CDR1 SGHRS and CDR2 YFSETQ. The CDR3 covers 14 residues. The V gene lost 2 bases and the J gene lost 2 bases, with 10 bases spanning the gap. The CDR3 protein is CASSFDGDNTEAFF. The CDR3 DNA reads TGCGCCAGCAGCTTTGACGGAGACAACACTGAAGCTTTCTTT.

This clone turned up a few times. V usage is TRBV27 and J usage is TRBJ2-5, with 8 nucleotides matching TRBD1. Germline V gives CDR1 MNHEY, CDR2 SMNVEV (reference sequence). Losses at the gene ends were 5 bases for V and 5 bases for J; bases not matched to a gene: 13. The CDR3 spans 16 residues. The CDR3 nucleotides are TGTGCCAGCAGTGGTCGGGTGGCAGGGGGCAGGGAGACCCAGTACTTC. The encoded protein is CASSGRVAGGRETQYF.

About this clone itself: At one boundary the junction diverges from the germline segment, which might be a read error. This chain's CDR3 is CASSHRGRMGTGELFF. The CDR3 DNA reads TGTGCTAGCAGCCACAGGGGGCGAATGGGTACCGGGGAGCTGTTTTTT. V gene TRBV7-7 combines with J gene TRBJ2-2, with 9 bases matching TRBD1. The CDR3 has 16 amino acids. The germline gives CDR1 SSHAT, CDR2 FNYEAQ (reference sequence).

For this clone: This CDR3 is also generated by other DNA sequences in the sample. The chain combines TRBV5-1 with TRBJ1-4; D is uncertain. Deletions cut 0 bases from V and 0 bases from J, with 9 bases between. CDR3 size: 16 residues. Germline-derived CDR1 and CDR2 are SGHRS and YFSETQ. The CDR3 DNA follows: TGCGCCAGCAGCTTGGGTCAGGTCGCAACTAATGAAAAACTGTTTTTT. Protein: CASSLGQVATNEKLFF.

This clone was seen more than once but under ten times. The sample contains more than one DNA sequence encoding this CDR3. The chain links TRBV5-1 to TRBJ1-1, with D hard to call. Germline V gene data show CDR1 as SGHRS and CDR2 as YFSETQ. V lost 2 bases to trimming and J lost 4 bases, with 6 bases between them. The CDR3 spans 12 residues. The CDR3 is CASSFGGTEAFF. The CDR3 coding sequence is TGCGCCAGCAGCTTCGGCGGCACTGAAGCTTTCTTT.

The table lists this clone with a few counts. The rearrangement joins TRBV7-2 to TRBJ2-5; TRBD1 agrees at 10 bases. The V and J ends lost 5 bases and 5 bases, in that order; junction bases with no gene match: 5. The CDR3 spans 14 residues. Germline lookup yields CDR1 SGHTA and CDR2 FQGNSA. The CDR3, as DNA: TGTGCCAGCAGCCGGGACAGGGGTGAGGAGACCCAGTACTTC. Protein: CASSRDRGEETQYF. The entire variable domain, with the rest obtained from reference TRBV7-2 and TRBJ2-5, is as follows: GAGVSQSPSNKVTEKGKDVELRCDPISGHTALYWYRQSLGQGLEFLIYFQGNSAPDKSGLPSDRFSAERTGGSVSTLTIQRTQQEDSAVYLCASSRDRGEETQYFGPGTRLLVL.

This clone turned up a few times. This chain joins TRBV6-5 and TRBJ2-5; maybe TRBD1 (6 bases). V was cut by 0 bases and J by 4 bases, with 12 bases left in between. Germline values: CDR1 MNHEY, CDR2 SVGAGI. The CDR3 is made up of 15 amino acids. CDR3 bases: TGTGCCAGCAGTTACTCGCAGGGGACCCCAGAGACCCAGTACTTC. Protein: CASSYSQGTPETQYF.

V is TRBV30 and J is TRBJ2-3; 10 nucleotides line up with TRBD2. V shed 4 bases and J 0 bases; nucleotides not matched to a gene: 7. Germline V gives CDR1 GTSNPN, CDR2 SVGIG (reference sequence). The CDR3 consists of 16 residues. The CDR3 DNA reads TGTGCCTGGAAGGGGACTAGCGAGGCAAGCACAGATACGCAGTATTTT. Protein product: CAWKGTSEASTDTQYF. The whole variable domain, filled in from reference TRBV30 and TRBJ2-3, reads SQTIHQWPATLVQPVGSPLSLECTVEGTSNPNLYWYRQAAGRGLQLLFYSVGIGQISSEVPQNLSASRPQDRQFILSSKKLLLSDSGFYLCAWKGTSEASTDTQYFGPGTRLTVL.

The J gene is TRBJ2-3, the V gene TRBV5-1; D gene uncertain. The CDR3 loop spans 14 amino acids. V dropped 7 bases and J dropped 1 base, with 13 bases sitting between them. CDR1 is SGHRS and CDR2 is YFSETQ in the germline V gene. Here the CDR3 DNA reads TGCGCCAGCGTTAGCACACCGGGCACAGATACGCAGTATTTT. Its translation is CASVSTPGTDTQYF.

J is TRBJ1-1 and V is TRBV20-1; D remains unclear. V dropped 3 bases and J dropped 8 bases, with 10 bases sitting between them. Looked up from germline, CDR1 is DFQATT and CDR2 is SNEGSKA (reference sequence). The CDR3 loop spans 11 amino acids. This CDR3 reads CSASFEEEAFF. The CDR3, as DNA: TGCAGTGCTAGCTTTGAAGAGGAAGCTTTCTTT.

The V gene is TRBV7-2, the J gene TRBJ2-1; D unclear. The CDR3 runs to 12 residues. CDR1 and CDR2 (germline): SGHTA, FQGNSA. The V and J ends lost 2 bases and 5 bases respectively, with 4 bases between them. The CDR3 loop reads CASSLSNNEQFF. The CDR3, as DNA: TGTGCCAGCAGCTTAAGCAACAATGAGCAGTTCTTC.

This clone was seen only a few times. This chain links TRBV5-1 with TRBJ2-1, with 9 bases lining up with TRBD2. Germline CDR1 is SGHRS and CDR2 is YFSETQ. V lost 1 base, J lost 8 bases, and 10 bases stayed unmatched. The CDR3 is made up of 16 amino acids. This chain's CDR3 is CASSLFSGGAQDEQFF. CDR3 bases: TGCGCCAGCAGCTTGTTTAGCGGGGGCGCCCAGGATGAGCAGTTCTTC.

The J gene is TRBJ1-5, the V gene TRBV9, with D perhaps TRBD1 (5 bases). V was trimmed by 7 bases and J by 0 bases, leaving 14 bases between them. This CDR3 spans 15 amino acids. Germline CDR1 reads SGDLS; CDR2 reads YYNGEE. The CDR3 nucleotides are TGTGCCAGCTCCGCCGACAGAACTAGCAATCAGCCCCAGCATTTT. It yields the protein CASSADRTSNQPQHF.

This rearrangement joins TRBV2 to TRBJ1-2, with TRBD1 matching over 8 bases. V lost 10 bases to trimming and J lost 4 bases; unmatched junction nucleotides: 14. Germline V gives CDR1 SNHLY, CDR2 FYNNEI. The CDR3 length is 15 residues. CDR3 DNA sequence: TGTGCCATCTTGGACAGGGACACTTCCACCTATGGCTACACCTTC. It translates to CAILDRDTSTYGYTF.

This chain connects TRBV5-1 to TRBJ2-7; D might be TRBD1 (5 bases). The CDR3 runs to 13 residues. Trimming pared 4 bases from V and 6 bases from J, leaving 14 bases between. CDR1 and CDR2 from the germline V gene are SGHRS and YFSETQ. In DNA form, the CDR3 reads TGCGCCAGCAGCCTAAGACAAGGGGTCGAGCAGTACTTC. Protein sequence: CASSLRQGVEQYF.

This clone has only a few counts. This chain uses TRBV30 with TRBJ2-2; 9 nucleotides line up with TRBD1. Germline V gene data show CDR1 as GTSNPN and CDR2 as SVGIG (reference sequence). The CDR3 covers 15 residues. J lost 1 base, V lost 2 bases, and 2 bases had no gene match. The CDR3 region is CAWSRDRVNTGELFF. CDR3 DNA sequence: TGTGCCTGGAGTAGGGACAGGGTGAACACCGGGGAGCTGTTTTTT.

This chain joins TRBV5-1 and TRBJ1-1; D uncertain. Trimming stripped 4 bases from V and 4 bases from J, with 11 bases between. This CDR3 is 13 amino acids long. Per germline, CDR1 SGHRS and CDR2 YFSETQ. The CDR3 region has the DNA TGCGCCAGCAGCCCGGTACCGAGCACTGAAGCTTTCTTT. It encodes CASSPVPSTEAFF.

The chain joins TRBV7-2 to TRBJ1-1; TRBD1 might be the D (5 bases). The V gene lost 3 bases and the J gene lost 3 bases, with 8 bases spanning the gap. CDR1 and CDR2 from the germline V gene are SGHTA and FQGNSA. The CDR3 runs to 13 residues. The CDR3 sequence: CASSFAGHTEAFF. The CDR3 DNA is TGTGCCAGCAGCTTTGCAGGGCACACTGAAGCTTTCTTT.

The V gene is TRBV6-1, the J gene TRBJ2-5, with D possibly matching TRBD2 (6 bases). Looked up from germline, CDR1 is MNHNS and CDR2 is SASEGT. This CDR3 is 12 amino acids long. V was cut by 6 bases and J by 5 bases, with 10 bases left in between. DNA for the CDR3: TGTGCCAGCAGCGGGACTCGCGAGACCCAGTACTTC. The encoded protein is CASSGTRETQYF.

This clone was seen only a few times. The chain joins TRBV7-2 to TRBJ2-5; D possibly corresponds to TRBD2 (6 bases). CDR1 and CDR2 (germline): SGHTA, FQGNSA. With 1 base removed from V and 2 bases from J, the gap between germline ends came to 11 bases. The CDR3 length is 15 residues. The CDR3 reads CASSLVVAVQETQYF. The CDR3 nucleotides read TGTGCCAGCAGCTTAGTTGTAGCGGTACAAGAGACCCAGTACTTC.

As for this clone: Other nucleotide sequences from this sample produce the same CDR3. V and J are TRBV7-9 and TRBJ1-2; TRBD1 matches at 9 bases. V lost 3 bases and J lost 2; bases outside the gene matches: 1. The CDR3 loop spans 14 amino acids. The germline V gene has CDR1 SEHNR and CDR2 FQNEAQ (reference sequence). DNA for the CDR3: TGTGCCAGCAGCTTCGGACAGGGGAACTATGGCTACACCTTC. This encodes CASSFGQGNYGYTF. Drawing the rest from reference TRBV7-9 and TRBJ1-2, the complete variable domain is DTGVSQNPRHKITKRGQNVTFRCDPISEHNRLYWYRQTLGQGPEFLTYFQNEAQLEKSRLLSDRFSAERPKGSFSTLEIQRTEQGDSAMYLCASSFGQGNYGYTFGSGTRLTVV.

This clone was counted between two and nine times. The chain recombines TRBV11-1 with TRBJ2-3, with D possibly TRBD2 on 6 matching bases. The germline V gene encodes CDR1 SGHAT and CDR2 FQDESV (reference sequence). Trimming left V 7 bases short and J 3 bases short, with 17 bases between. This CDR3 has 15 residues. Written as DNA, the CDR3 is TGTGCCAGCATGGCGGACCCGGGGAGGACAGATACGCAGTATTTT. It codes for CASMADPGRTDTQYF.

The table lists this clone with a few counts. V gene TRBV7-9 combines with J gene TRBJ2-3; 10 nucleotides agree with TRBD2. Germline trimming cut 2 bases from V and 4 bases from J; bases unmatched to any gene: 3. Germline V gene lookup returns CDR1 SEHNR and CDR2 FQNEAQ (reference sequence). There are 15 residues in the CDR3. The CDR3 here is CASSLKRGGPDTQYF. Here the CDR3 DNA reads TGTGCCAGCAGCTTAAAGCGGGGGGGCCCAGATACGCAGTATTTT.

CDR3 amino acids: CAFTSGGPPRTYNEQFF. CDR3 nucleotide sequence: TGTGCCTTTACTAGCGGGGGACCACCCAGAACCTACAATGAGCAGTTCTTC. The rearrangement uses TRBV30 and TRBJ2-1; 11 bases line up with TRBD2. Unmatched junction bases numbered 13, after V lost 7 bases and J lost 2 bases. Germline loops: CDR1 GTSNPN, CDR2 SVGIG (reference sequence). This CDR3 has 17 amino acids.

The CDR3 sequence: CASSLMGAGNTEAFF. DNA for the CDR3: TGCGCCAGCAGCTTGATGGGAGCAGGGAACACTGAAGCTTTCTTT. The genes are TRBV5-1 and TRBJ1-1; no clear D. The CDR3 contains 15 residues. Germline CDR1 reads SGHRS; CDR2 reads YFSETQ. V shed 1 base and J shed 1 base, with 11 bases lying between them.

This clone showed up just a few times. This sequence joins TRBV30 and TRBJ2-1, with 7 bases matching TRBD1. V shed 5 bases, J shed 7 bases, and the junction held 2 bases outside the gene matches. This CDR3 region has 11 residues. Germline lookup yields CDR1 GTSNPN and CDR2 SVGIG (reference sequence). The chain's CDR3 is CAWSTGNEQFF. The CDR3 DNA sequence: TGTGCCTGGTCGACAGGGAATGAGCAGTTCTTC.

The V call is TRBV6-5, the J call TRBJ1-1, with 8 positions matching TRBD1. Per germline, CDR1 MNHEY and CDR2 SVGAGI. The junction had 4 bases not matched to a gene; V was cut back by 6 bases and J by 7 bases. There are 12 residues in the CDR3. The CDR3 DNA follows: TGTGCCAGCAGGACAGGGGAAGTTGAAGCTTTCTTT. Protein product: CASRTGEVEAFF.

This clone has just a few counts. The gene calls are TRBV7-2 and TRBJ1-1; D may be TRBD1 (6 bases). This CDR3 has 14 amino acids. V shed 6 bases and J shed 0 bases, with 11 bases lying between them. Germline V gene lookup returns CDR1 SGHTA and CDR2 FQGNSA. CDR3 DNA sequence: TGTGCCAGCAGGACGACAGGATTGAACACTGAAGCTTTCTTT. Amino acids: CASRTTGLNTEAFF. Using reference TRBV7-2 and TRBJ1-1 for the parts outside the CDR3, the full variable domain is GAGVSQSPSNKVTEKGKDVELRCDPISGHTALYWYRQSLGQGLEFLIYFQGNSAPDKSGLPSDRFSAERTGGSVSTLTIQRTQQEDSAVYLCASRTTGLNTEAFFGQGTRLTVV.